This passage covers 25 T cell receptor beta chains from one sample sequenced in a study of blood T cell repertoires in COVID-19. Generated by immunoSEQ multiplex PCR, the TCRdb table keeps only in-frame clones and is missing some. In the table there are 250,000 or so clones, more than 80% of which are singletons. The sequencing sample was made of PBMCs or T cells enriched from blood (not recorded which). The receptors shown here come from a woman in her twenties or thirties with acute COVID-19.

CDR3 nucleotides: TGTGCTTCAAGTCGGGGAGGGTACAATGAAAAACTGTTTTTT. It encodes CASSRGGYNEKLFF. The V call is TRBV19, the J call TRBJ1-4; no definite D call. Per germline, CDR1 LNHDA and CDR2 SQIVND (reference sequence). The CDR3 has 14 residues.

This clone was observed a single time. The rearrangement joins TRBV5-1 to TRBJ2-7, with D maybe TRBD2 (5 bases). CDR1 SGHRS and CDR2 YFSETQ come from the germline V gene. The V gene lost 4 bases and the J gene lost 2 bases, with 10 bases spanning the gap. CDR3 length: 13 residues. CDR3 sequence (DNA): TGCGCCAGCAGCCCCAGCGGACCCTACGAGCAGTACTTC. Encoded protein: CASSPSGPYEQYF.

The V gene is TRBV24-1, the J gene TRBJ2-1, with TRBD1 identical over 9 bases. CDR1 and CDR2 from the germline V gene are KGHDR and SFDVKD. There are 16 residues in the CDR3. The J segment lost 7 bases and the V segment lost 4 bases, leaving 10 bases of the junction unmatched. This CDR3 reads CATSETGTGRQNEQFF. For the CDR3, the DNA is TGTGCCACCAGTGAAACCGGGACAGGGAGACAGAATGAGCAGTTCTTC.

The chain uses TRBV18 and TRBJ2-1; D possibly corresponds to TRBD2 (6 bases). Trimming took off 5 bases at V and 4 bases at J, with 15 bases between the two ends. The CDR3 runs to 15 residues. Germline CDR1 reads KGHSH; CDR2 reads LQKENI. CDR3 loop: CASSTEGLRYNEQFF. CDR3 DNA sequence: TGTGCCAGCTCAACGGAGGGACTCCGATACAATGAGCAGTTCTTC.

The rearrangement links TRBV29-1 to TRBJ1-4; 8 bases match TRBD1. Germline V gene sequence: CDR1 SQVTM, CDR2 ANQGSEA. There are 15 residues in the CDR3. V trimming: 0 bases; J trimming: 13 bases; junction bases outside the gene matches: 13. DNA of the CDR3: TGCAGCGTTGAAGATAGGGACAGGCCCGTTGCGGGACTGTTTTTT. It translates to CSVEDRDRPVAGLFF.

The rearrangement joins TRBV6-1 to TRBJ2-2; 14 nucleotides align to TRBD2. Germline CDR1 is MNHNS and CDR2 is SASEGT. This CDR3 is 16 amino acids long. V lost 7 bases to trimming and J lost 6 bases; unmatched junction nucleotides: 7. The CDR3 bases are TGTGCCAGCAATGACGGACTAGCGGGGGGAGCCGGGGAGCTGTTTTTT. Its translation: CASNDGLAGGAGELFF.

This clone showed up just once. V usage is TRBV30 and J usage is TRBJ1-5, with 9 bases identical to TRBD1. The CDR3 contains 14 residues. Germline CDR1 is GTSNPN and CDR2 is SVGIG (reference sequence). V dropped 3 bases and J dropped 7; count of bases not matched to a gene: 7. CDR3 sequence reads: CAWSAGQGTQPQHF. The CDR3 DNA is TGTGCCTGGAGCGCGGGACAGGGTACACAGCCCCAGCATTTT. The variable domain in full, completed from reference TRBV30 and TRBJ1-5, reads SQTIHQWPATLVQPVGSPLSLECTVEGTSNPNLYWYRQAAGRGLQLLFYSVGIGQISSEVPQNLSASRPQDRQFILSSKKLLLSDSGFYLCAWSAGQGTQPQHFGDGTRLSIL.

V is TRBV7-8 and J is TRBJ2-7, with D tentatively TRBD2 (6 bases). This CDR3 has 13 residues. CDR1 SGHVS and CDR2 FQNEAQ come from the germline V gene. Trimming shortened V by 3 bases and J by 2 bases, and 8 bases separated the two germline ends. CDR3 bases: TGTGCCAGCAGCTTTAGCGGACCCTACGAGCAGTACTTC. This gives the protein CASSFSGPYEQYF.

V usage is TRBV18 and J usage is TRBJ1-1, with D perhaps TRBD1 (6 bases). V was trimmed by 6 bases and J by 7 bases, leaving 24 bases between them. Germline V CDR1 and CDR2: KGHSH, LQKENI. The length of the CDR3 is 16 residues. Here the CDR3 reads CASSPTNTNPRGEAFF. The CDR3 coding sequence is TGTGCCAGCTCCCCAACTAATACCAATCCCAGGGGTGAAGCTTTCTTT. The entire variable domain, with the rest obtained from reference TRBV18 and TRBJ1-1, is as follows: NAGVMQNPRHLVRRRGQEARLRCSPMKGHSHVYWYRQLPEEGLKFMVYLQKENIIDESGMPKERFSAEFPKEGPSILRIQQVVRGDSAAYFCASSPTNTNPRGEAFFGQGTRLTVV.

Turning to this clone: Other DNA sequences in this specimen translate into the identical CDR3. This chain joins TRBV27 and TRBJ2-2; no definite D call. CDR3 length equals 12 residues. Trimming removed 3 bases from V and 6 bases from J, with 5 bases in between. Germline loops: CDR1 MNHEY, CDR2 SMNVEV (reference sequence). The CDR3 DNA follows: TGTGCCAGCAGTTTGGGCTCCGGGGAGCTGTTTTTT. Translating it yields CASSLGSGELFF.

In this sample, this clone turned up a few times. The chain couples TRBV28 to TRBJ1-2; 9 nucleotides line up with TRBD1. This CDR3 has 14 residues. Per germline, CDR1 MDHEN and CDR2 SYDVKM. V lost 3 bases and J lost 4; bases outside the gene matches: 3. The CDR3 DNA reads TGTGCCAGCAGTTTTGGGACAGGGATCTATGGCTACACCTTC. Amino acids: CASSFGTGIYGYTF.

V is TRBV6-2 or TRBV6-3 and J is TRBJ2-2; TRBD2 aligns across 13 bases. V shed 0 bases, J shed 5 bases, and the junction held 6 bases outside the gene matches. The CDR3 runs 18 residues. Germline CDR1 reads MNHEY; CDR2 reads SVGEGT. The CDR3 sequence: CASSYSTSGRSPTGELFF. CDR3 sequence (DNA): TGTGCCAGCAGTTACTCGACTAGCGGGAGGTCGCCGACCGGGGAGCTGTTTTTT.

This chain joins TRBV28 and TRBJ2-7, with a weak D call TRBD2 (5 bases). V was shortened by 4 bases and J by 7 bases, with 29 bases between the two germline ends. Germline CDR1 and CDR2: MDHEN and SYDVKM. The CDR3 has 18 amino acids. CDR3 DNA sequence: TGTGCCAGCAGTTCGTTGGTAAATAGGAGGATGGGGTTGGAGGAGCAGTACTTC. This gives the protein CASSSLVNRRMGLEEQYF.

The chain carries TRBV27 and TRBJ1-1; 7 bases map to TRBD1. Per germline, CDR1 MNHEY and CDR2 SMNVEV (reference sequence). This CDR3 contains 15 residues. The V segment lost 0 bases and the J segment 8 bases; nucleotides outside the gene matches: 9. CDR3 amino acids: CASSLSSRGWPEAFF. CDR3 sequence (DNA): TGTGCCAGCAGTTTATCGAGCAGGGGGTGGCCGGAAGCTTTCTTT.

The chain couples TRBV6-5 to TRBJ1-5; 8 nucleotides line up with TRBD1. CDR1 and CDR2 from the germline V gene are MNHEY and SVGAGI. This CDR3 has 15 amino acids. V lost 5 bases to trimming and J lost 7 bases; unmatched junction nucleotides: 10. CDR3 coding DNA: TGTGCCAGCAGTCCACGGGACAGGCTAGGGCAGCCCCAGCATTTT. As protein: CASSPRDRLGQPQHF.

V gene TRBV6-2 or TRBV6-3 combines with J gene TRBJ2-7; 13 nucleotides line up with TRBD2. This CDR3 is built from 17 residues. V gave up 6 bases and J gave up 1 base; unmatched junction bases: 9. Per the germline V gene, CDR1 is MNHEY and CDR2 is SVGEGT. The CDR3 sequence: CASSPPGLAGLSYEQYF. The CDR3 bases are TGTGCCAGCAGCCCCCCGGGACTAGCGGGACTGTCCTACGAGCAGTACTTC.

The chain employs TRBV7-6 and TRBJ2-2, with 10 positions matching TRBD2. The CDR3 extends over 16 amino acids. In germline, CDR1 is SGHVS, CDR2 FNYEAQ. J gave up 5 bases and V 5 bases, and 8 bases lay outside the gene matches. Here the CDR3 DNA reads TGTGCCAGCAGCCAAGCCACTAGCGGGAATACCGGGGAGCTGTTTTTT. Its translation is CASSQATSGNTGELFF.

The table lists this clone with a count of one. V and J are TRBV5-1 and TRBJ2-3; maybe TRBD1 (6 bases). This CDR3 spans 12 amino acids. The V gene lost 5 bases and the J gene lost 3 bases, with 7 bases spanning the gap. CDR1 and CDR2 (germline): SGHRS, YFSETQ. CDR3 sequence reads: CASRGGTDTQYF. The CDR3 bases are TGCGCCAGCAGAGGGGGAACAGATACGCAGTATTTT.

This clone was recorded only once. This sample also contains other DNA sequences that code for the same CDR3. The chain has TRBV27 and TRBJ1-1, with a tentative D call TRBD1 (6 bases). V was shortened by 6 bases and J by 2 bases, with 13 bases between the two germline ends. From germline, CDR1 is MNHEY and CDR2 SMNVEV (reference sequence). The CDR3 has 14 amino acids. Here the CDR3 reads CASSPGHLNTEAFF. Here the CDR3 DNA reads TGTGCCAGCAGCCCGGGACACCTCAACACTGAAGCTTTCTTT.

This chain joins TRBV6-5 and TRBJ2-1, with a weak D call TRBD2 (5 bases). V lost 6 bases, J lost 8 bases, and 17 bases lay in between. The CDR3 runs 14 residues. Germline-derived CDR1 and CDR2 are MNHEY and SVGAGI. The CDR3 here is CASSLTSDMDEQFF. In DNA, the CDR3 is TGTGCCAGCAGCCTCACTAGTGACATGGATGAGCAGTTCTTC.

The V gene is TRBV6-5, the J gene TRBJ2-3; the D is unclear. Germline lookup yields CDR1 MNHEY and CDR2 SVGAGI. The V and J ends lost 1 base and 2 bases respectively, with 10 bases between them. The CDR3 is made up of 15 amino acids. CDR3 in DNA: TGTGCCAGCAGTTACTTAGCCTCCTACACAGATACGCAGTATTTT. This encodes CASSYLASYTDTQYF.

CDR3 in amino acids: CASSRLAGVEGETQYF. DNA for the CDR3: TGTGCCAGTTCCCGACTAGCGGGTGTCGAGGGAGAGACCCAGTACTTC. The chain employs TRBV9 and TRBJ2-5; 10 bases map to TRBD2. This CDR3 contains 16 residues. Germline lookup yields CDR1 SGDLS and CDR2 YYNGEE. The V and J ends lost 8 bases and 4 bases, in that order; junction bases with no gene match: 14.

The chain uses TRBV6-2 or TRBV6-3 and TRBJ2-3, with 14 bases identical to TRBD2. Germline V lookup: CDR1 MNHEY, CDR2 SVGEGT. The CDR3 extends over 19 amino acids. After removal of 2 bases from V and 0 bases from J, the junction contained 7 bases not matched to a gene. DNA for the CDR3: TGTGCCAGCAGTTACGAGGGACTAGCGGGAGTGATTAGCACAGATACGCAGTATTTT. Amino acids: CASSYEGLAGVISTDTQYF.

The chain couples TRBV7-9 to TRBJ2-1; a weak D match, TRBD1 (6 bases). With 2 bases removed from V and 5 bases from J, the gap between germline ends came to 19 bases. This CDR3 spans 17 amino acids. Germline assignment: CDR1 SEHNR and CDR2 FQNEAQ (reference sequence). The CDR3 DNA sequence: TGTGCCAGCAGCTTACCTATCCGGGACACCCAAAACAATGAGCAGTTCTTC. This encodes CASSLPIRDTQNNEQFF.

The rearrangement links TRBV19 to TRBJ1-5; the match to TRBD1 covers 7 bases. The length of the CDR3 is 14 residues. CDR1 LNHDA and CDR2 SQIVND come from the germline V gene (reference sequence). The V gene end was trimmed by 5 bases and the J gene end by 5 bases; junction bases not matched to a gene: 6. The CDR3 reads CASSAGTDYQPQHF. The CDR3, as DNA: TGTGCCAGTAGTGCCGGGACAGACTATCAGCCCCAGCATTTT.